The 28 T cell receptor beta chains given below trace back to one sample, sequenced in a study of blood T cells in healthy people across ages. Combining a sample-barcoded 5' primer with a J-beta primer mix, a second PCR ran for roughly 7 to 12 cycles. TCRdb reanalysed the 5' RACE reads using MiXCR and keeps one entry per CDR3 protein. The data hold about 800,000 distinct CDR3 sequences, with more than 20% observed a single time. The sample also formed part of further work on T cells of mothers and their children.

Sequenced material: blood. All receptors come from a boy aged 10-17 years in good health.

In this sample, this clonotype turned up a few times. The chain employs TRBV12-3 or TRBV12-4 and TRBJ2-4, with D tentatively TRBD1 (5 bases). There are 14 residues in the CDR3. Trimming took 5 bases from V and 0 from J, leaving 8 bases between them. CDR3 region: CASSLRVAKNIQYF. The CDR3 DNA follows: TGTGCCAGCAGTCTCAGGGTAGCCAAAAACATTCAGTACTTC.

The rearrangement joins TRBV20-1 to TRBJ2-2; maybe TRBD1 (5 bases). This CDR3 has 14 residues. Deletions cut 3 bases from V and 0 bases from J, with 8 bases between. The germline CDR1 and CDR2 sequences are DFQATT and SNEGSKA (reference sequence). The CDR3 protein is CSASLTANTGELFF. The DNA of the CDR3 is TGCAGTGCTAGCCTGACAGCGAACACCGGGGAGCTGTTTTTT.

The chain recombines TRBV7-2 with TRBJ2-3, with D unclear. The V end lost 5 bases, the J end lost 5 bases, and 5 bases lay between the germline ends. The germline gives CDR1 SGHTA, CDR2 FQGNSA. This CDR3 has 11 residues. The CDR3 loop is CASSEKDTQYF. CDR3 nucleotide sequence: TGTGCCAGCAGCGAGAAAGATACGCAGTATTTT.

V is TRBV10-3 and J is TRBJ2-7; TRBD2 might be the D (6 bases). CDR3 length: 13 residues. The V and J ends lost 5 bases and 4 bases respectively, with 12 bases between them. Germline values: CDR1 ENHRY, CDR2 SYGVKD. The CDR3 region has the DNA TGTGCCATCAGTCCGGGAGAAAGATACGAGCAGTACTTC. This translates into CAISPGERYEQYF.

This clonotype was counted a single time. The chain joins TRBV4-3 to TRBJ2-5; 12 nucleotides match TRBD1. CDR1 and CDR2 (germline): LGHNA, YSLEER. The CDR3 has 16 residues. Germline trimming cut 1 base from V and 4 bases from J; bases unmatched to any gene: 4. DNA for the CDR3: TGCGCCAGCAGCCAAGCCGGGACAGGGGGCGGAGAGACCCAGTACTTC. It codes for CASSQAGTGGGETQYF.

The rearrangement links TRBV10-3 to TRBJ1-1; D gene uncertain. Looked up from germline, CDR1 is ENHRY and CDR2 is SYGVKD. This CDR3 has 11 amino acids. V was shortened by 3 bases and J by 8 bases, with 7 bases between the two germline ends. CDR3 residues: CAISDTVEAFF. Here the CDR3 DNA reads TGTGCCATCAGTGATACTGTGGAAGCTTTCTTT.

The genes are TRBV3-1 and TRBJ1-1; 7 nucleotides agree with TRBD1. The ends lost 7 bases at V and 10 bases at J; junction bases unmatched: 15. CDR3 length equals 14 residues. Germline CDR1 reads LGHDT; CDR2 reads YNNKEL (reference sequence). CDR3 region: CASTSTGASGVAFF. The CDR3, as DNA: TGTGCCAGCACCTCCACAGGGGCTTCAGGTGTAGCTTTCTTT. The whole variable domain, filled in from reference TRBV3-1 and TRBJ1-1, reads DTAVSQTPKYLVTQMGNDKSIKCEQNLGHDTMYWYKQDSKKFLKIMFSYNNKELIINETVPNRFSPKSPDKAHLNLHINSLELGDSAVYFCASTSTGASGVAFFGQGTRLTVV.

The gene calls are TRBV2 and TRBJ2-1; 7 bases are a match to TRBD2. CDR1 SNHLY and CDR2 FYNNEI come from the germline V gene. V dropped 6 bases and J dropped 8; count of bases not matched to a gene: 4. The CDR3 has 12 residues. In nucleotides, the CDR3 is TGTGCCAGCAGAGGGAGGGGTCATGAGCAGTTCTTC. It codes for CASRGRGHEQFF.

The chain has TRBV13 and TRBJ1-2, with D tentatively TRBD1 (6 bases). Germline-derived CDR1 and CDR2 are PRHDT and FYEKMQ (reference sequence). V lost 1 base and J 3 bases, leaving 12 bases between the germline ends. CDR3 length equals 15 residues. CDR3 amino acids: CASSLAQGRDYGYTF. CDR3 nucleotide sequence: TGTGCCAGCAGCTTAGCCCAGGGGCGCGACTATGGCTACACCTTC.

This clonotype was picked up a small number of times. The genes are TRBV7-6 and TRBJ1-2; weak D call: TRBD1 (5 bases). CDR3 size: 17 residues. The V end was cut by 5 bases, the J end by 4 bases, with 23 bases between. The germline CDR1 and CDR2 sequences are SGHVS and FNYEAQ. For the CDR3, the DNA is TGTGCCAGCAGCCCCCTAGGCCCAGGGATAATCGGCTATGGCTACACCTTC. As protein: CASSPLGPGIIGYGYTF. Full variable domain (rest looked up from reference TRBV7-6 and TRBJ1-2): GAGVSQSPRYKVTKRGQDVALRCDPISGHVSLYWYRQALGQGPEFLTYFNYEAQQDKSGLPNDRFSAERPEGSISTLTIQRTEQRDSAMYRCASSPLGPGIIGYGYTFGSGTRLTVV.

This clonotype showed up many times. The chain has TRBV7-9 and TRBJ1-1, with D perhaps matching TRBD1 (5 bases). The CDR3 has 14 residues. Germline V CDR1 and CDR2: SEHNR, FQNEAQ (reference sequence). V was trimmed by 0 bases and J by 4 bases, leaving 9 bases between them. The CDR3 reads CASSLAGVGTEAFF. DNA for the CDR3: TGTGCCAGCAGCTTAGCAGGGGTAGGCACTGAAGCTTTCTTT. The full variable domain, its missing parts supplied by reference TRBV7-9 and TRBJ1-1, is DTGVSQNPRHKITKRGQNVTFRCDPISEHNRLYWYRQTLGQGPEFLTYFQNEAQLEKSRLLSDRFSAERPKGSFSTLEIQRTEQGDSAMYLCASSLAGVGTEAFFGQGTRLTVV.

The chain is built from TRBV27 and TRBJ2-4, with D perhaps matching TRBD1 (6 bases). Germline CDR1 reads MNHEY; CDR2 reads SMNVEV (reference sequence). The CDR3 sequence is 16 residues long. The V gene lost 5 bases and the J gene lost 8 bases, with 22 bases spanning the gap. The CDR3 sequence is CASSLTGIPPFDIQYF. In DNA, the CDR3 is TGTGCCAGCAGTCTCACAGGGATCCCCCCATTTGACATTCAGTACTTC.

There are many counts of this clonotype. V gene TRBV12-3 or TRBV12-4 combines with J gene TRBJ2-7; D may be TRBD1 or TRBD2 (5 bases each). There are 13 residues in the CDR3. V shed 8 bases and J shed 2 bases, with 13 bases lying between them. The CDR3 loop is CASAYGTPYEQYF. CDR3 DNA: TGTGCCAGCGCATACGGGACCCCCTACGAGCAGTACTTC.

This clonotype showed up just a few times. The chain uses TRBV7-9 and TRBJ2-1; D possibly corresponds to TRBD2 (5 bases). The CDR3 is made up of 14 amino acids. V was cut by 5 bases and J by 3 bases, with 11 bases left in between. The germline gives CDR1 SEHNR, CDR2 FQNEAQ (reference sequence). The chain's CDR3 is CASSEEEVYNEQFF. The CDR3 DNA reads as TGTGCCAGCAGCGAGGAGGAGGTCTACAATGAGCAGTTCTTC. Full variable domain (missing parts from reference TRBV7-9 and TRBJ2-1): DTGVSQNPRHKITKRGQNVTFRCDPISEHNRLYWYRQTLGQGPEFLTYFQNEAQLEKSRLLSDRFSAERPKGSFSTLEIQRTEQGDSAMYLCASSEEEVYNEQFFGPGTRLTVL.

The chain combines TRBV18 with TRBJ2-7; D uncertain. The length of the CDR3 is 13 residues. CDR1 and CDR2 from the germline V gene are KGHSH and LQKENI. V gave up 9 bases and J gave up 0 bases, with 12 bases separating them. The CDR3 sequence is CASSTDISYEQYF. In nucleotides, the CDR3 is TGTGCCAGTTCCACCGATATCTCCTACGAGCAGTACTTC.

The table lists this clonotype with a few counts. This CDR3 is CASTSWGGADTQYF. The DNA of the CDR3 is TGTGCCAGCACCAGTTGGGGAGGAGCAGATACGCAGTATTTT. The chain recombines TRBV6-2 or TRBV6-3 with TRBJ2-3, with D maybe TRBD2 (6 bases). There are 14 residues in the CDR3. The V end was cut by 7 bases, the J end by 4 bases, with 15 bases between. The germline CDR1 and CDR2 sequences are MNHEY and SVGEGT.

The V gene is TRBV6-5, the J gene TRBJ2-1, with 10 bases lining up with TRBD2. Per germline, CDR1 MNHEY and CDR2 SVGAGI. The CDR3 is made up of 15 amino acids. V lost 5 bases and J lost 8; bases outside the gene matches: 9. As DNA, the CDR3 is TGTGCCAGCAGTGAGAAGCGGGGGGGCACGGATGAGCAGTTCTTC. Its translation is CASSEKRGGTDEQFF.

This clonotype was observed a handful of times. The genes are TRBV18 and TRBJ2-1, with 7 nucleotides matching TRBD1. Trimming took 1 base from V and 3 from J; bases not matched to a gene: 12. Germline V lookup: CDR1 KGHSH, CDR2 LQKENI. This CDR3 has 18 amino acids. The CDR3 sequence is CASSPQNPTGQSYNEQFF. CDR3 in DNA: TGTGCCAGCTCACCACAGAACCCAACGGGACAGAGCTACAATGAGCAGTTCTTC.

The chain joins TRBV20-1 to TRBJ1-2, with TRBD1 matching over 8 bases. Trimming removed 1 base from V and 3 bases from J; junction bases left unmatched: 1. The CDR3 runs 13 residues. The germline V gene encodes CDR1 DFQATT and CDR2 SNEGSKA (reference sequence). The chain's CDR3 is CSARATGDYGYTF. The DNA for the CDR3 is TGCAGTGCTAGAGCGACAGGGGACTATGGCTACACCTTC.

This clonotype has a handful of counts. CDR3 residues: CATSRGGSYEQYF. For the CDR3, the DNA is TGTGCCACCAGTCGTGGAGGATCCTACGAGCAGTACTTC. V usage is TRBV24-1 and J usage is TRBJ2-7; D is perhaps TRBD2 (5 bases). Per germline, CDR1 KGHDR and CDR2 SFDVKD. The CDR3 length is 13 residues. V lost 6 bases and J lost 1, with 9 bases in between.

This clonotype was seen a handful of times. The chain employs TRBV28 and TRBJ2-7; TRBD2 matches at 10 bases. CDR3 length equals 14 residues. V lost 8 bases and J lost 2; bases outside the gene matches: 6. CDR1 is MDHEN, CDR2 SYDVKM, per germline. This chain's CDR3 is CASGKLAGAYEQYF. Written as DNA, the CDR3 is TGTGCCAGCGGAAAGCTAGCGGGGGCCTACGAGCAGTACTTC.

This clonotype was observed a few times. The V call is TRBV27, the J call TRBJ1-2, with no clear D. CDR1 is MNHEY, CDR2 SMNVEV, per germline (reference sequence). The CDR3 has 13 residues. V lost 0 bases and J 6 bases, leaving 8 bases between the germline ends. The DNA of the CDR3 is TGTGCCAGCAGTTTATCCGGGGTTAATGGCTACACCTTC. This translates into CASSLSGVNGYTF.

About this clonotype: As the CDR3 is not closed by the conserved phenylalanine or tryptophan, this likely results from a read error. The rearrangement links TRBV6-2 or TRBV6-3 to TRBJ2-1; D remains unclear. Germline CDR1 is MNHEY and CDR2 is SVGEGT. The CDR3 loop spans 15 amino acids. V gave up 11 bases and J gave up 4 bases, with 21 bases separating them. The CDR3 loop reads CAVSRPLPPYNEQFL. The CDR3 DNA reads TGTGCCGTTTCCCGTCCTCTCCCCCCATACAATGAGCAGTTCCTC.

The CDR3: CASSLDDSPLTYNEQFF. In DNA form, the CDR3 reads TGTGCCAGCAGCTTAGATGATAGCCCTCTTACCTACAATGAGCAGTTCTTC. The chain joins TRBV7-2 to TRBJ2-1; D gene ambiguous. CDR3 size: 17 residues. V was clipped by 1 base and J by 2 bases, with 15 bases between them. Per the germline V gene, CDR1 is SGHTA and CDR2 is FQGNSA.

This clonotype was found a few times. V is TRBV7-9 and J is TRBJ2-2; a weak D match, TRBD1 (5 bases). The CDR3 length is 18 residues. V lost 7 bases and J 4 bases, leaving 25 bases between the germline ends. Germline assignment: CDR1 SEHNR and CDR2 FQNEAQ (reference sequence). The CDR3 bases are TGTGCCAGCACGTCTCCGTCCGGACAAGTGGTGGGCACCGGGGAGCTGTTTTTT. Encoded protein: CASTSPSGQVVGTGELFF.

The chain recombines TRBV4-2 with TRBJ2-5; 10 bases are shared with TRBD1. The CDR3 consists of 15 residues. Per germline, CDR1 LGHNA and CDR2 YNFKEQ. Trimming took 1 base from V and 11 from J; bases not matched to a gene: 10. The CDR3 DNA sequence: TGTGCCAGCAGCCAAGCCGGGACAGGGGCCTTTGAGCAGTACTTC. This codes for CASSQAGTGAFEQYF.

This clonotype was picked up many times. The chain carries TRBV4-3 and TRBJ2-3; 14 bases align to TRBD2. V was pared by 1 base and J by 4 bases, with 1 base of the junction left unmatched. Germline V gene data show CDR1 as LGHNA and CDR2 as YSLEER. The CDR3 runs 16 residues. CDR3 sequence reads: CASSQGLAGGPDTQYF. In nucleotides, the CDR3 is TGCGCCAGCAGCCAAGGACTAGCGGGAGGGCCAGATACGCAGTATTTT.

The chain links TRBV20-1 to TRBJ2-2; 8 bases fit TRBD2. Germline CDR1 and CDR2: DFQATT and SNEGSKA (reference sequence). The CDR3 is 13 amino acids. Unmatched junction bases numbered 8, after V lost 7 bases and J lost 7 bases. CDR3 in DNA: TGCAGTGGGAGCGGGAGTCGGGGCGGGGAGCTGTTTTTT. It is translated as CSGSGSRGGELFF.